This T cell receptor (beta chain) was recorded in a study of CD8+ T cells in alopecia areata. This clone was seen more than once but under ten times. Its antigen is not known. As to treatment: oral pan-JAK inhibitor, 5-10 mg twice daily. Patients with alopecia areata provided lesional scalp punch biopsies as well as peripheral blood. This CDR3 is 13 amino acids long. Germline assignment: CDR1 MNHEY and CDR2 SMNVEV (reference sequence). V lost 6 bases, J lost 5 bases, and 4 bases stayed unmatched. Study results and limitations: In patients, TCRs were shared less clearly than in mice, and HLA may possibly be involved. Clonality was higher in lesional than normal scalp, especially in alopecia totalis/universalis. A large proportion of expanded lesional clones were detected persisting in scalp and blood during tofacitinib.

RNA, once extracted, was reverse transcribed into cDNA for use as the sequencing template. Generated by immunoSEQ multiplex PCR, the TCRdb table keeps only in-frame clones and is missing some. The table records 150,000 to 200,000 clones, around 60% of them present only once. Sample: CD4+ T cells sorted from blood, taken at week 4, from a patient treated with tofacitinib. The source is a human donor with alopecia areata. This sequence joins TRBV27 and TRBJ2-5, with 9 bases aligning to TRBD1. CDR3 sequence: CASSRDRVETQYF. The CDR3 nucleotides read TGTGCCAGCAGCCGGGACAGGGTGGAGACCCAGTACTTC.